This T cell receptor (beta chain) is drawn from a study of PD-L1 blockade in urothelial cancer. Study summary: Blood samples had a median of approximately 150,000 T cells, 75,000 or so unique TCRs, and clonality roughly 0.08.

The time point was: peripheral blood 6 weeks after treatment start. Repertoires were generated with immunoSEQ multiplex PCR, while TCRdb's copy carries only in-frame clones and drops some. The sample carries 95,000 to 150,000 clones, 86% recorded once. A note on this clone: What it binds is unknown.

V lost 7 bases to trimming and J lost 3 bases; unmatched junction nucleotides: 9. There are 15 residues in the CDR3. Germline V lookup: CDR1 MNHNS, CDR2 SASEGT. Findings and limits, study-wide: At the 3-week point, tumor-associated blood clones expanded more in durable-benefit patients.

The sequence derives from a man aged 50 or older with urothelial cancer. Sequenced material: PBMCs, taken around atezolizumab (anti-PD-L1) treatment. This chain joins TRBV6-1 and TRBJ2-7; 10 bases match TRBD2. The CDR3 region has the DNA TGTGCCAGCACCCGGACTAGCGGACTTGACTACGAGCAGTACTTC. Its protein product is CASTRTSGLDYEQYF.